This entry concerns a single TCR beta chain. Its antigen is undetermined. PCR used 60 Vbeta primers and 13 Jbeta primers. Using immunoSEQ multiplex PCR, the repertoire was profiled, and TCRdb retains in-frame clones only, with some absent. The sample contains roughly 200,000 clones, 87% of which appear only once. This specimen belongs to a study of cytomegalovirus exposure and HLA in healthy donors. V was trimmed by 4 bases and J by 11 bases, leaving 15 bases between them. CDR1 and CDR2 from the germline V gene are SGDLS and YYNGEE. This CDR3 comprises 12 residues. Notes on the study in general: A prior analysis recorded that most TCR beta V segments were productive about 87% or about 30% of the time. More clonal expansion characterized HLA-associated TCR beta chains than equally common others in a later analysis. A list of approximately 150 TCR beta chains associated with cytomegalovirus was given. Follow-up analysis seemed to connect common viral pathogens with several of the most significant clusters identified.

The rearrangement joins TRBV9 to TRBJ2-5; D remains ambiguous. This sequence originates from a boy aged 2 to 10 in good health and CMV-seronegative. Sequenced: PBMCs. CDR3 in amino acids: CASSSLGVSQYF. CDR3 nucleotide sequence: TGTGCCAGCAGCAGCCTCGGAGTGTCTCAGTACTTC.